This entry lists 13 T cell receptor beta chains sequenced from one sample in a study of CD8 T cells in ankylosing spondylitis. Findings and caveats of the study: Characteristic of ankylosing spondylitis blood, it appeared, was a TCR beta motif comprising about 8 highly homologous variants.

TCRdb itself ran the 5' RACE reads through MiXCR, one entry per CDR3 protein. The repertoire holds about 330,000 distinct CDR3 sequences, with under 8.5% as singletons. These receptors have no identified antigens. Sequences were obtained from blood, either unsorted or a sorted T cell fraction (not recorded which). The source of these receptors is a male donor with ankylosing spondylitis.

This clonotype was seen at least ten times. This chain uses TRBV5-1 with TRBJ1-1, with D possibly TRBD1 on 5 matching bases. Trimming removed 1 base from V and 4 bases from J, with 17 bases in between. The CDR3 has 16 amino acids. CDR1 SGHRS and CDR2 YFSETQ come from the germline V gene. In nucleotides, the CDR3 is TGCGCCAGCAGCTTGTCGGGGACGGTTTCGACCACTGAAGCTTTCTTT. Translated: CASSLSGTVSTTEAFF.

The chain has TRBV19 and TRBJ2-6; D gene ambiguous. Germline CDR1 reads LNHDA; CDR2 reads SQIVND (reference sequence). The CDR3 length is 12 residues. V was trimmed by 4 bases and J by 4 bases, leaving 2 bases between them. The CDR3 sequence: CASSTGANVLTF. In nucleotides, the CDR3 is TGTGCCAGTAGTACAGGGGCCAACGTCCTGACTTTC.

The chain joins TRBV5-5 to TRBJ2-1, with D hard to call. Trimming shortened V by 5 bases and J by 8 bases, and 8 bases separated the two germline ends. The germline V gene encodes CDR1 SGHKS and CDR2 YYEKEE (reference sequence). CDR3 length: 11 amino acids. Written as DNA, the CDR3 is TGTGCCAGCAGACAGAATTATGAGCAGTTCTTC. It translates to CASRQNYEQFF.

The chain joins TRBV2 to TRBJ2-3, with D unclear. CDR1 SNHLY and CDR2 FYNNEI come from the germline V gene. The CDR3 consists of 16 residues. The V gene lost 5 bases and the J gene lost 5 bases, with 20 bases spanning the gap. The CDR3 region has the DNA TGTGCCAGCAGTCCCAGGACGGAACCCATGGGAGATACGCAGTATTTT. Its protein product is CASSPRTEPMGDTQYF.

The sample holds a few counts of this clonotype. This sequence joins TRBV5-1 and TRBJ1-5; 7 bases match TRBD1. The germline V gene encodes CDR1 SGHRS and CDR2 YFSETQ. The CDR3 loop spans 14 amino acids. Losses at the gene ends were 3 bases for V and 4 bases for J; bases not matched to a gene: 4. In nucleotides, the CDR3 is TGCGCCAGCAGCTGGACAGGATGGAATCAGCCCCAGCATTTT. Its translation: CASSWTGWNQPQHF. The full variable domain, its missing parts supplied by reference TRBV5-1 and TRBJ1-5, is KAGVTQTPRYLIKTRGQQVTLSCSPISGHRSVSWYQQTPGQGLQFLFEYFSETQRNKGNFPGRFSGRQFSNSRSEMNVSTLELGDSALYLCASSWTGWNQPQHFGDGTRLSIL.

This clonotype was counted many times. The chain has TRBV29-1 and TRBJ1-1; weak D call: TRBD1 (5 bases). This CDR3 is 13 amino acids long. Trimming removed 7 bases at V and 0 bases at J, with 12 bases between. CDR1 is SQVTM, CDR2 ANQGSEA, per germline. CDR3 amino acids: CSGIVTVNTEAFF. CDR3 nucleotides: TGCAGCGGCATAGTGACAGTGAACACTGAAGCTTTCTTT.

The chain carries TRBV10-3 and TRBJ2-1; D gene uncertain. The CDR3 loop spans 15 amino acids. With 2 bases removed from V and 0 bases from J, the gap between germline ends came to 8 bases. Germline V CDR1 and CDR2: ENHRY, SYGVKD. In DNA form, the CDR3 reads TGTGCCATCAGTGAGGAGTTGGGCTCCTACAATGAGCAGTTCTTC. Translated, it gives CAISEELGSYNEQFF.

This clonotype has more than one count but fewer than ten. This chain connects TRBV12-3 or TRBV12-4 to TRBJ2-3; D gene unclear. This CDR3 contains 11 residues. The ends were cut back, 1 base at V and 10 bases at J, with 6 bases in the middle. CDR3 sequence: CASSLDGSQYF. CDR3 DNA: TGTGCCAGCAGTTTAGATGGGTCGCAGTATTTT.

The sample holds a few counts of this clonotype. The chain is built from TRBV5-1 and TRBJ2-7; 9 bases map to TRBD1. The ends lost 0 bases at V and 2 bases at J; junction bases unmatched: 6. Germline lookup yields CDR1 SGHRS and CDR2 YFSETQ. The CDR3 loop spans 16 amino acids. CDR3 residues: CASSLVQGAKTYEQYF. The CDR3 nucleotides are TGCGCCAGCAGCTTGGTACAGGGGGCGAAAACCTACGAGCAGTACTTC.

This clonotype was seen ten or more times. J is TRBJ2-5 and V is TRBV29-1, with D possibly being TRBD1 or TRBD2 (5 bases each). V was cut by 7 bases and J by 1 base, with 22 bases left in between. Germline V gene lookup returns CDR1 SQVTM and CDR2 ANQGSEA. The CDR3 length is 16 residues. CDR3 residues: CSAKAYGWGIQETQYF. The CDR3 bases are TGCAGCGCCAAGGCCTACGGCTGGGGGATCCAAGAGACCCAGTACTTC.

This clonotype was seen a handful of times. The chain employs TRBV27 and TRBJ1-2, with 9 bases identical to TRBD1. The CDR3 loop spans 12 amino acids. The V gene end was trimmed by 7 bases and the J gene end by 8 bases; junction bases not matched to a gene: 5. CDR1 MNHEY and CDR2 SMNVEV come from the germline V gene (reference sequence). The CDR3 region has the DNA TGTGCCAGCACTACAGGGGGCCAGGGCTACACCTTC. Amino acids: CASTTGGQGYTF.

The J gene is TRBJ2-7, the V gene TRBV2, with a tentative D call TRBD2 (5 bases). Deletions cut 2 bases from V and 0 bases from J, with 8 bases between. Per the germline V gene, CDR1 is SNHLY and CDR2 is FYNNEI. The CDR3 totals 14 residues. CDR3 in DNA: TGTGCCAGCAGTGAATATGACTACTCCTACGAGCAGTACTTC. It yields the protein CASSEYDYSYEQYF.

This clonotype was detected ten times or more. CDR3 bases: TGTGCCTGGAGTGTAGCGGGACGATCCTACAATGAGCAGTTCTTC. Protein: CAWSVAGRSYNEQFF. The chain carries TRBV30 and TRBJ2-1; 7 positions match TRBD2. Germline assignment: CDR1 GTSNPN and CDR2 SVGIG (reference sequence). The trim removed 0 bases at V and 1 base at J, leaving 3 bases unmatched. This CDR3 is 15 amino acids long. Combining the CDR3 with reference TRBV30 and TRBJ2-1 gives the whole variable domain SQTIHQWPATLVQPVGSPLSLECTVEGTSNPNLYWYRQAAGRGLQLLFYSVGIGQISSEVPQNLSASRPQDRQFILSSKKLLLSDSGFYLCAWSVAGRSYNEQFFGPGTRLTVL.